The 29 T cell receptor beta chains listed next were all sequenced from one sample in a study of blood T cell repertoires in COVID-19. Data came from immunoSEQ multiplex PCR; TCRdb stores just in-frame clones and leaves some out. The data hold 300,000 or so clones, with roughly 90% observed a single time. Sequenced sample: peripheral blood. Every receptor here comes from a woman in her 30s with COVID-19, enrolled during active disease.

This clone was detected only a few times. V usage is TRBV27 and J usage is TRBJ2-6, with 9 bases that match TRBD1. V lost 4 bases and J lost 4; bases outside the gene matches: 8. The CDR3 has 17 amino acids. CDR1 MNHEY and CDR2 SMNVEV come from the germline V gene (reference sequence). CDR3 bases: TGTGCCAGCAGTTACGGGACAGGGTACTCGGGGGCCAACGTCCTGACTTTC. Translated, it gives CASSYGTGYSGANVLTF.

The CDR3 is CASRIATSSYNEQFF. DNA for the CDR3: TGTGCCAGCAGGATCGCCACAAGCTCCTACAATGAGCAGTTCTTC. The chain uses TRBV6-5 and TRBJ2-1; D call uncertain. The ends were cut back, 6 bases at V and 0 bases at J, with 12 bases in the middle. From germline, CDR1 is MNHEY and CDR2 SVGAGI. This CDR3 has 15 amino acids.

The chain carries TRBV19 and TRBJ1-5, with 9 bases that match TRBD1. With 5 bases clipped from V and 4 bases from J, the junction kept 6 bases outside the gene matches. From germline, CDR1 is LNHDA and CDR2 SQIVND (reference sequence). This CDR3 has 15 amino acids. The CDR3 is CASSSQGQGNQPQHF. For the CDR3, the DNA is TGTGCCAGTAGTTCCCAAGGACAGGGGAATCAGCCCCAGCATTTT.

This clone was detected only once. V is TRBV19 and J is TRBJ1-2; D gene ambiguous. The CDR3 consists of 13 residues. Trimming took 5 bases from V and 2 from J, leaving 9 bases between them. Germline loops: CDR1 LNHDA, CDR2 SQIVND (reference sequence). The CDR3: CASSPAGNYGYTF. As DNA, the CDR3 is TGTGCCAGTAGTCCGGCCGGGAACTATGGCTACACCTTC.

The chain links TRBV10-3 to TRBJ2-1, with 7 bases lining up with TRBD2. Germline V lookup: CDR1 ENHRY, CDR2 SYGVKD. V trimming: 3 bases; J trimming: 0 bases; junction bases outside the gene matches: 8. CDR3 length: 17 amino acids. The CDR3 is CAISEEGGPGSYNEQFF. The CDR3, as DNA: TGTGCCATCAGTGAAGAGGGAGGGCCCGGCTCCTACAATGAGCAGTTCTTC.

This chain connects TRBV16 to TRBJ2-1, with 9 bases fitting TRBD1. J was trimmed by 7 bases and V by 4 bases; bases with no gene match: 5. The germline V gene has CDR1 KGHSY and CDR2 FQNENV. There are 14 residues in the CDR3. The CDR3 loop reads CASSRTGAWNEQFF. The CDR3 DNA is TGTGCCAGCAGCCGGACAGGGGCCTGGAATGAGCAGTTCTTC.

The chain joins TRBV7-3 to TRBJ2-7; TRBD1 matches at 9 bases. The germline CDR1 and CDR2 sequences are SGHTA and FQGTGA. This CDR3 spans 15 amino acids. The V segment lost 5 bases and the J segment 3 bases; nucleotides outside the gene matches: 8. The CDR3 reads CASSVGQGSFYEQYF. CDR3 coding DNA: TGTGCCAGCAGCGTCGGACAGGGGTCCTTCTACGAGCAGTACTTC.

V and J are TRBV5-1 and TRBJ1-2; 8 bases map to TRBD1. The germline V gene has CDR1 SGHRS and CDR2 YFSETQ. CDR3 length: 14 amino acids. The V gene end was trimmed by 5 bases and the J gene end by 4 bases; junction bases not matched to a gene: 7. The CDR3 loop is CASRADRGAYGYTF. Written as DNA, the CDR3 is TGCGCCAGCAGGGCAGACAGGGGCGCCTATGGCTACACCTTC.

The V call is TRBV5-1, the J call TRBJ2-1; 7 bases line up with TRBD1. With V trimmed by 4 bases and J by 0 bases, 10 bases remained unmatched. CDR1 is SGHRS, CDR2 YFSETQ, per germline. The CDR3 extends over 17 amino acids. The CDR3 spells CASSPGTVRSSYNEQFF. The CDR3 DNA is TGCGCCAGCAGCCCGGGGACAGTCAGGAGCTCCTACAATGAGCAGTTCTTC.

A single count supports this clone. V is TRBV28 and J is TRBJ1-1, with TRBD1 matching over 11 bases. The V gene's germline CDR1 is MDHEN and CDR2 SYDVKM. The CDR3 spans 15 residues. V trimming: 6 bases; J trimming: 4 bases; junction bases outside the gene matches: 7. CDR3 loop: CASSPSGQGGTEAFF. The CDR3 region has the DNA TGTGCCAGCAGCCCCTCGGGACAGGGGGGCACTGAAGCTTTCTTT.

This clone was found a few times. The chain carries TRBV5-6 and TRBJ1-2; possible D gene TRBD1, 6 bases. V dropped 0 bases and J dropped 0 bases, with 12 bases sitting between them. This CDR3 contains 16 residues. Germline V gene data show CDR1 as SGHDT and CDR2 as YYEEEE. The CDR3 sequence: CASSLDRVGTNYGYTF. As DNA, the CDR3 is TGTGCCAGCAGCTTGGACAGGGTAGGGACTAACTATGGCTACACCTTC.

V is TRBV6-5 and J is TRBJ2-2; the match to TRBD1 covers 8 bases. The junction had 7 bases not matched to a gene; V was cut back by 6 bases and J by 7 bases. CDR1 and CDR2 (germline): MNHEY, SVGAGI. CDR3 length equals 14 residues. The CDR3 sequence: CASRPGGVGGELFF. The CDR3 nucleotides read TGTGCCAGCAGACCAGGGGGCGTCGGCGGGGAGCTGTTTTTT.

CDR3 region: CASSLGLSSGRAKTETQYF. CDR3 bases: TGCGCCAGCAGCTTGGGTTTATCGAGCGGGAGGGCCAAGACAGAGACCCAGTACTTC. The chain joins TRBV5-1 to TRBJ2-5, with 10 positions matching TRBD2. This CDR3 has 19 amino acids. V gave up 0 bases and J gave up 4 bases; unmatched junction bases: 15. Germline CDR1 and CDR2: SGHRS and YFSETQ.

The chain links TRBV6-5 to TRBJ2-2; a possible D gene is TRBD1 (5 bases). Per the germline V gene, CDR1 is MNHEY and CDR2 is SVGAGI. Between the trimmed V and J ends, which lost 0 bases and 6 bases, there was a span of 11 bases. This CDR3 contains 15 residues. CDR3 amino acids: CASSYSTGHPGELFF. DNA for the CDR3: TGTGCCAGCAGTTACTCGACTGGACATCCCGGGGAGCTGTTTTTT.

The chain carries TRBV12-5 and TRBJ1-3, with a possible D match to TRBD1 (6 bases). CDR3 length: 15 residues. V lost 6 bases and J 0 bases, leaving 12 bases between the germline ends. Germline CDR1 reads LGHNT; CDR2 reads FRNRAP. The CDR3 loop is CASGPGQLSGNTIYF. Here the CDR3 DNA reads TGTGCTAGTGGACCTGGACAGCTCTCTGGAAACACCATATATTTT.

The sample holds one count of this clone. This chain's CDR3 is CASSRDRDAFF. The CDR3 coding sequence is TGTGCCAGCAGCCGAGACAGGGATGCTTTCTTT. The chain carries TRBV28 and TRBJ1-1; 7 bases are a match to TRBD1. The CDR3 runs to 11 residues. Germline V gene sequence: CDR1 MDHEN, CDR2 SYDVKM. Trimming took 6 bases from V and 11 from J; bases not matched to a gene: 6. Using reference TRBV28 and TRBJ1-1 for the parts outside the CDR3, the full variable domain is DVKVTQSSRYLVKRTGEKVFLECVQDMDHENMFWYRQDPGLGLRLIYFSYDVKMKEKGDIPEGYSVSREKKERFSLILESASTNQTSMYLCASSRDRDAFFGQGTRLTVV.

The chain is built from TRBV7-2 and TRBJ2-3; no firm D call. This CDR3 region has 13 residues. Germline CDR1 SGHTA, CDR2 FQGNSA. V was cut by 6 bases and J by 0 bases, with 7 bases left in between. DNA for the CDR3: TGTGCCAGCAGTCCGACTAGCACAGATACGCAGTATTTT. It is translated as CASSPTSTDTQYF.

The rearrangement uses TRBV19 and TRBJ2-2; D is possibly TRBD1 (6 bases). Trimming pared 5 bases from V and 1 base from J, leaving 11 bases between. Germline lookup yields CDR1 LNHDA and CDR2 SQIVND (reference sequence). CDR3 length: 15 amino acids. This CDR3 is CASSWTVKNTGELFF. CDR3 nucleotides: TGTGCCAGTAGTTGGACAGTTAAGAACACCGGGGAGCTGTTTTTT.

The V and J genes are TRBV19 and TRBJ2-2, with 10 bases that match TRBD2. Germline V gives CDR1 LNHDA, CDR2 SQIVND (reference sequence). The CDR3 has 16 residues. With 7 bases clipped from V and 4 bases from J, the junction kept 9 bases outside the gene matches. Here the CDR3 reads CASTRASGSATGELFF. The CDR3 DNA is TGTGCCAGTACCCGGGCTAGCGGGAGCGCCACCGGGGAGCTGTTTTTT.

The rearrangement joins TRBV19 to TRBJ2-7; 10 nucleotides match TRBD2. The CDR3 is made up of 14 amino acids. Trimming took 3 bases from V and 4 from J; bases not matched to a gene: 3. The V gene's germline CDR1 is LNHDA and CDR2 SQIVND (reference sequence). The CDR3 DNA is TGTGCCAGTAGTATCAAGCGGGAGGGGTACGAGCAGTACTTC. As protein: CASSIKREGYEQYF.

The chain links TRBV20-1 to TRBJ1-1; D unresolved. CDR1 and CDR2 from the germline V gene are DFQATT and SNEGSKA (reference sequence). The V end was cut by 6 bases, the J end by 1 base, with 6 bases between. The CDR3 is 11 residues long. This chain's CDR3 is CSAQWNTEAFF. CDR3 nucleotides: TGCAGTGCCCAGTGGAACACTGAAGCTTTCTTT.

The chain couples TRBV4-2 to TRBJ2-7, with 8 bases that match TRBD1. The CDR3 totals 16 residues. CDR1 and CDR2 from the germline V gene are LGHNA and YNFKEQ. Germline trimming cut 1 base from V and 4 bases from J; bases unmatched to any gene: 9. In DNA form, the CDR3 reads TGTGCCAGCAGCCAAGCAAAGACAGGGGACAGTTACGAGCAGTACTTC. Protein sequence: CASSQAKTGDSYEQYF.

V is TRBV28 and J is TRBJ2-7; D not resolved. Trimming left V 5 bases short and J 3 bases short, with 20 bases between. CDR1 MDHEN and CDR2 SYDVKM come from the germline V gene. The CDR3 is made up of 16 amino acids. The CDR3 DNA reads TGTGCCAGCAGTCCCCGCGGCTCCCCCACCCTCTACGAGCAGTACTTC. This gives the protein CASSPRGSPTLYEQYF.

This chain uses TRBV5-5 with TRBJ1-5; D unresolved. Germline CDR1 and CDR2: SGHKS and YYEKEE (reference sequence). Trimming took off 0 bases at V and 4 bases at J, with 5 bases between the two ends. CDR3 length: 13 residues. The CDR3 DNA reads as TGTGCCAGCAGCTTGGATCCGAATCAGCCCCAGCATTTT. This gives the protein CASSLDPNQPQHF.

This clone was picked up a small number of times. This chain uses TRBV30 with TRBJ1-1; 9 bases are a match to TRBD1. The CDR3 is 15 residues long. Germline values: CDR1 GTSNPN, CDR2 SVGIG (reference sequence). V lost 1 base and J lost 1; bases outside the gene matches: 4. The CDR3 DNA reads TGTGCCTGGAGTGAACAGGGGGCATGGAACACTGAAGCTTTCTTT. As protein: CAWSEQGAWNTEAFF.

The CDR3 region has the DNA TGTGCCAGCCGAATCAGGGCAACCGGGGAGCTGTTTTTT. Amino acids: CASRIRATGELFF. The J gene is TRBJ2-2, the V gene TRBV27; D is possibly TRBD1 (5 bases). The CDR3 spans 13 residues. The ends were cut back, 8 bases at V and 5 bases at J, with 12 bases in the middle. The germline CDR1 and CDR2 sequences are MNHEY and SMNVEV (reference sequence).

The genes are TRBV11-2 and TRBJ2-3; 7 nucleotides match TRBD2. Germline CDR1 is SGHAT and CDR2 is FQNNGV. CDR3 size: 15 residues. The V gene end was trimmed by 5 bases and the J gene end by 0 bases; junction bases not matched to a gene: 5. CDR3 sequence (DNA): TGTGCCAGCAGCCGCTGGGGGGGTAGCACAGATACGCAGTATTTT. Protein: CASSRWGGSTDTQYF.

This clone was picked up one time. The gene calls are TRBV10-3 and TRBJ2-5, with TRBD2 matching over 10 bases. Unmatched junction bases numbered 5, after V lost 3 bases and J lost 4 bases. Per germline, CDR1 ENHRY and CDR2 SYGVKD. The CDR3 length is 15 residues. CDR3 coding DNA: TGTGCCATCAGTGACCTAGCGGGAGAGTCAGAGACCCAGTACTTC. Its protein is CAISDLAGESETQYF.

Written as DNA, the CDR3 is TGTGCCAGCAGTTTATTAGTAGCGGGAGGGCCAGGGTCCTACGAGCAGTACTTC. Translated, it gives CASSLLVAGGPGSYEQYF. The chain joins TRBV27 to TRBJ2-7, with 11 bases matching TRBD2. Germline lookup yields CDR1 MNHEY and CDR2 SMNVEV (reference sequence). The CDR3 runs 18 residues. V shed 1 base and J 1 base; nucleotides not matched to a gene: 9.